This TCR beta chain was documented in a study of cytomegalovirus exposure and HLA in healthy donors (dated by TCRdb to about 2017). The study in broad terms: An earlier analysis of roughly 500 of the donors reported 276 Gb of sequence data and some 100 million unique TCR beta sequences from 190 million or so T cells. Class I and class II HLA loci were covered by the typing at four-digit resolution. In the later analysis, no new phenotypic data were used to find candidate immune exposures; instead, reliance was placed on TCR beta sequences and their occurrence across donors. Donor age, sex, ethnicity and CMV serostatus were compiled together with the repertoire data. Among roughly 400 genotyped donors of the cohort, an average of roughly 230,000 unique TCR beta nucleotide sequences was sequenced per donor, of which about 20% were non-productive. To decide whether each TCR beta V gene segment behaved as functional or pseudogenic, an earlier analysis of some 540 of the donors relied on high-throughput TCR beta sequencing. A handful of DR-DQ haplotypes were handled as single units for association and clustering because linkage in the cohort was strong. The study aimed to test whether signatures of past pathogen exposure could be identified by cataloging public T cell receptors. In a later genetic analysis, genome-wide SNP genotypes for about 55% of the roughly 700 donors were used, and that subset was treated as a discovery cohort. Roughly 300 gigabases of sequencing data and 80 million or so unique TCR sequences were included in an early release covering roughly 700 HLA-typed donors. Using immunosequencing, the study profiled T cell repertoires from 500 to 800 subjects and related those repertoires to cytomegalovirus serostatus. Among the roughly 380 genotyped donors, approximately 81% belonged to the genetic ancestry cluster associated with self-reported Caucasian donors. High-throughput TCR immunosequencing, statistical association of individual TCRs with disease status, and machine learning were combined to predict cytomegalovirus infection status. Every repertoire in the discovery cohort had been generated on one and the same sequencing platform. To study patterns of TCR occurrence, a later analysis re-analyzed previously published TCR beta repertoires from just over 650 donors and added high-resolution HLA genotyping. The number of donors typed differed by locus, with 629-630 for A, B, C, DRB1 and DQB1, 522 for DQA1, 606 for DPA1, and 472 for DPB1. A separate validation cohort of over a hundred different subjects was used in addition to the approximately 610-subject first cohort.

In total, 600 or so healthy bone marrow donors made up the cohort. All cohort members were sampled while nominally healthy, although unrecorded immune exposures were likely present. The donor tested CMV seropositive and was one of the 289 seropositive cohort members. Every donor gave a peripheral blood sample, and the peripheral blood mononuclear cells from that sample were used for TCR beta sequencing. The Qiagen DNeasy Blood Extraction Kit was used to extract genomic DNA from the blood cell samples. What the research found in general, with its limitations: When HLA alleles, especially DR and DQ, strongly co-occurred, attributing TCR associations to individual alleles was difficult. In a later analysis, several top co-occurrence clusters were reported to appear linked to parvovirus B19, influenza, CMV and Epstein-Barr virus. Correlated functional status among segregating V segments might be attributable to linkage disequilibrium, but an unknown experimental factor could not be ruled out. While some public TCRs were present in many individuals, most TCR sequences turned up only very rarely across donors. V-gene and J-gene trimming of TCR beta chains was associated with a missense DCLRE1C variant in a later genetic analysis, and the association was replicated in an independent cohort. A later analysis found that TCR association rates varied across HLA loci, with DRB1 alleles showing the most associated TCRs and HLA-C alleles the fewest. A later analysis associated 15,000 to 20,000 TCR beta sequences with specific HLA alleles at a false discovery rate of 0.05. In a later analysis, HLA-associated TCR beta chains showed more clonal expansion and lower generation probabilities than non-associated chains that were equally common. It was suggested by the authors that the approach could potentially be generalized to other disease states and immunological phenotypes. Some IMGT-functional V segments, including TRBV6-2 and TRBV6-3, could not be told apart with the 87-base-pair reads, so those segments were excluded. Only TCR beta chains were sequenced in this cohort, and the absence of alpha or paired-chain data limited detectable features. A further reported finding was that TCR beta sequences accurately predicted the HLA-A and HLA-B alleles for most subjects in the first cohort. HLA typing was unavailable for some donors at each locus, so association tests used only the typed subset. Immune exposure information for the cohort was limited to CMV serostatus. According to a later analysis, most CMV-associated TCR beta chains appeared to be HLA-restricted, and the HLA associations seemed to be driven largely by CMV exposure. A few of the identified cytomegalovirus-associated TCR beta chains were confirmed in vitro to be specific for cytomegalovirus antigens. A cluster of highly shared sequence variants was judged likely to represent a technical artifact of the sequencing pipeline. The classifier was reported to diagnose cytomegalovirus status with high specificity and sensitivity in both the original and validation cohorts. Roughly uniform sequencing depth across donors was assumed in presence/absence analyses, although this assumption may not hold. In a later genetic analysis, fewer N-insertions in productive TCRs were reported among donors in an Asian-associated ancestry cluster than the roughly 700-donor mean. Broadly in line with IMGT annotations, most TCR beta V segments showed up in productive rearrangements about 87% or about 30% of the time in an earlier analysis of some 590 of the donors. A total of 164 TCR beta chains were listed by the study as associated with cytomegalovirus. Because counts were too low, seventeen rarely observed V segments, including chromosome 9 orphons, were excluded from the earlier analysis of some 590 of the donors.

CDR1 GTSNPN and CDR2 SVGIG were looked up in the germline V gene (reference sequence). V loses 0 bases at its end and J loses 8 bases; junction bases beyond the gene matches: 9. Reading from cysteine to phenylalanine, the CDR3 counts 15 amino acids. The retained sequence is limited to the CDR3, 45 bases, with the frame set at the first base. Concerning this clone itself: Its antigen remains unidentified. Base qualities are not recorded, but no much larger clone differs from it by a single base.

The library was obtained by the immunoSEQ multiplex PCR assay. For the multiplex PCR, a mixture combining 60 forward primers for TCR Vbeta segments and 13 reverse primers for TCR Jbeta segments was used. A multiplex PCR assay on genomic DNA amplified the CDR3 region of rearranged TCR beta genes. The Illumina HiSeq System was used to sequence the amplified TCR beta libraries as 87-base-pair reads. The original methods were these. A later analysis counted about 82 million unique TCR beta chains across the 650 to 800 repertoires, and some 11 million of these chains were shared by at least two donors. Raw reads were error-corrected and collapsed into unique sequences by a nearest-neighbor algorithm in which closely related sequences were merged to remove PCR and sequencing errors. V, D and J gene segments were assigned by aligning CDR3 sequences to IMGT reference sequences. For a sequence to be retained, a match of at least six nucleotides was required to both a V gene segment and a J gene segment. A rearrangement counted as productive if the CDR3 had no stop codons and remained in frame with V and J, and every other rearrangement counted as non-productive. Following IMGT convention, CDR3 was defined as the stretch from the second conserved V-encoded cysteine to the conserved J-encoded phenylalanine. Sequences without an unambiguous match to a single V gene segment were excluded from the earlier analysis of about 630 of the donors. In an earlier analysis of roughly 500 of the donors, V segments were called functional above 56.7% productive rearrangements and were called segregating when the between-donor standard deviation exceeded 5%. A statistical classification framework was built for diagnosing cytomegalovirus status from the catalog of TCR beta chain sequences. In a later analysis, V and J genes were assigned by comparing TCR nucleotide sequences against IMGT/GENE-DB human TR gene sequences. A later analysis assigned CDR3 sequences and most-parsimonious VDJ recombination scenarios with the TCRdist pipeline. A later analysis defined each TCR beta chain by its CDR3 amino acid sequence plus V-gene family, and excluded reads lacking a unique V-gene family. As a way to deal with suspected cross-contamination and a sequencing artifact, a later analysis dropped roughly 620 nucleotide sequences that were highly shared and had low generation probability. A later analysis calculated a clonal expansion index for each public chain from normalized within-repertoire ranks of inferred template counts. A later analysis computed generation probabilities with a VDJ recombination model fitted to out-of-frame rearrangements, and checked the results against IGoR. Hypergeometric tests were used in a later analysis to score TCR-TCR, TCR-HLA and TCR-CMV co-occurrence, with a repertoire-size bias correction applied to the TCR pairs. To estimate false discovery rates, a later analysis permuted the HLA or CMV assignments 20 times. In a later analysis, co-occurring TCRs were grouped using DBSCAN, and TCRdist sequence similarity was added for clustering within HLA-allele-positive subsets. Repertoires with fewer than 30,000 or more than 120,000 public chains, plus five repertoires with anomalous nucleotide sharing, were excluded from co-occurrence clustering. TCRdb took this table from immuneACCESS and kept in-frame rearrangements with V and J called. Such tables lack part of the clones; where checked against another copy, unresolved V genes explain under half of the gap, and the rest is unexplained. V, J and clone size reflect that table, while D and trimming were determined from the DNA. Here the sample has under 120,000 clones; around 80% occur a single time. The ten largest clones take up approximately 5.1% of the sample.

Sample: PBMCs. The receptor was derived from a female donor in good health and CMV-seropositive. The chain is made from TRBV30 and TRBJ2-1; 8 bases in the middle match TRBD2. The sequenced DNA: TGTGCCTGGAGTGTACTCGCGGGGGGCGACGATGAGCAGTTCTTC. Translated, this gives CAWSVLAGGDDEQFF.